What follows are 12 T cell receptor beta chains derived from one specimen sequenced in a study of cytomegalovirus exposure and HLA in healthy donors. 13 Jbeta primers and 60 Vbeta primers were used for the PCR. Sequencing was performed with immunoSEQ multiplex PCR; in TCRdb, only in-frame clones are kept and a portion is missing. This table holds over 150,000 clones, about 75% found once. The sample consisted of PBMCs. These receptors originate from a male donor in good health and CMV-seronegative.

The genes are TRBV10-3 and TRBJ1-2, with no clear D. CDR1 and CDR2 from the germline V gene are ENHRY and SYGVKD. V shed 3 bases and J shed 8 bases, with 10 bases lying between them. This CDR3 comprises 12 residues. The CDR3 protein is CAISEREQGYTF. In nucleotides, the CDR3 is TGTGCCATCAGTGAAAGAGAACAGGGCTACACCTTC.

The V and J genes are TRBV15 and TRBJ1-5, with D maybe TRBD1 (5 bases). The V end lost 2 bases, the J end lost 5 bases, and 16 bases lay between the germline ends. The CDR3 spans 16 residues. Germline V lookup: CDR1 LNHNV, CDR2 YYDKDF (reference sequence). In nucleotides, the CDR3 is TGTGCCACCAGCAGATCCCAGGGCAAGCGGGATCAGCCCCAGCATTTT. It translates to CATSRSQGKRDQPQHF.

V and J are TRBV6-1 and TRBJ2-4, with D perhaps TRBD2 (7 bases). Germline CDR1 MNHNS, CDR2 SASEGT. Trimming removed 2 bases from V and 7 bases from J, with 15 bases in between. The CDR3 is 15 amino acids. The CDR3 here is CASSESGGHRNIQYF. The CDR3 bases are TGTGCCAGCAGTGAATCGGGGGGCCATAGGAACATTCAGTACTTC.

The gene calls are TRBV6-4 and TRBJ2-1; D ambiguous. Deletions cut 9 bases from V and 0 bases from J, with 6 bases between. Germline loops: CDR1 MRHNA, CDR2 SNTAGT. This CDR3 region has 12 residues. CDR3 amino acids: CASRSSYNEQFF. CDR3 coding DNA: TGTGCCAGTCGGAGCTCCTACAATGAGCAGTTCTTC.

J is TRBJ2-7 and V is TRBV7-9, with a weak D call TRBD2 (5 bases). Germline V CDR1 and CDR2: SEHNR, FQNEAQ (reference sequence). This CDR3 spans 12 amino acids. V shed 5 bases and J shed 2 bases, with 7 bases lying between them. DNA for the CDR3: TGTGCCAGCAGCCGAGGGACCTACGAGCAGTACTTC. Its protein product is CASSRGTYEQYF. The variable domain in full, completed from reference TRBV7-9 and TRBJ2-7, reads DTGVSQNPRHKITKRGQNVTFRCDPISEHNRLYWYRQTLGQGPEFLTYFQNEAQLEKSRLLSDRFSAERPKGSFSTLEIQRTEQGDSAMYLCASSRGTYEQYFGPGTRLTVT.

V gene TRBV7-9 combines with J gene TRBJ1-4; TRBD1 matches at 8 bases. The germline V gene has CDR1 SEHNR and CDR2 FQNEAQ (reference sequence). This CDR3 is built from 16 residues. With 2 bases clipped from V and 6 bases from J, the junction kept 8 bases outside the gene matches. In DNA, the CDR3 is TGTGCCAGCAGCTTAAATGGGGACAGGAGCTATGAAAAACTGTTTTTT. It is translated as CASSLNGDRSYEKLFF.

Points on this clone: This sample includes further DNA sequences coding for the same CDR3. The chain is built from TRBV9 and TRBJ1-2; perhaps TRBD1 as D (5 bases). Germline CDR1 is SGDLS and CDR2 is YYNGEE. The CDR3 contains 14 residues. With 0 bases removed from V and 4 bases from J, the gap between germline ends came to 10 bases. The CDR3 here is CASSVGQGTYGYTF. DNA of the CDR3: TGTGCCAGCAGCGTAGGGCAGGGCACCTATGGCTACACCTTC.

This chain joins TRBV9 and TRBJ2-3, with TRBD2 as a possible D gene (6 bases). Germline lookup yields CDR1 SGDLS and CDR2 YYNGEE. The CDR3 contains 16 residues. Trimming stripped 0 bases from V and 0 bases from J, with 11 bases between. The DNA of the CDR3 is TGTGCCAGCAGCGTAGGGTTGGGGACTAGCACAGATACGCAGTATTTT. This translates into CASSVGLGTSTDTQYF.

Only one count was recorded for this clone. This chain connects TRBV7-6 to TRBJ2-7; D may be TRBD2 (7 bases). Trimming left V 1 base short and J 6 bases short, with 13 bases between. Germline values: CDR1 SGHVS, CDR2 FNYEAQ. The CDR3 length is 14 residues. The CDR3 here is CASSLEGGYLEQYF. The DNA for the CDR3 is TGTGCCAGCAGCTTAGAGGGGGGGTACCTCGAGCAGTACTTC.

The CDR3 reads CASSQPGGTTDTQYF. DNA for the CDR3: TGTGCCAGCAGCCAACCAGGGGGCACCACAGATACGCAGTATTTT. The V and J genes are TRBV4-2 and TRBJ2-3; TRBD1 matches 8 bases. Germline V gene sequence: CDR1 LGHNA, CDR2 YNFKEQ. The V gene end was trimmed by 2 bases and the J gene end by 2 bases; junction bases not matched to a gene: 3. The CDR3 has 15 residues.

The rearrangement joins TRBV5-1 to TRBJ1-2, with D possibly TRBD1 on 5 matching bases. Trimming took 2 bases from V and 8 from J, leaving 10 bases between them. From germline, CDR1 is SGHRS and CDR2 YFSETQ. This CDR3 has 12 residues. The DNA for the CDR3 is TGCGCCAGCAGCTTTTCAGGGTTCGGCTACACCTTC. This codes for CASSFSGFGYTF.

This sequence joins TRBV5-1 and TRBJ1-6; tentative D call: TRBD1 (6 bases). This CDR3 spans 15 amino acids. Per the germline V gene, CDR1 is SGHRS and CDR2 is YFSETQ. Trimming removed 4 bases at V and 7 bases at J, with 15 bases between. The CDR3 loop reads CASSLETGRNSPLHF. CDR3 sequence (DNA): TGCGCCAGCAGCCTGGAAACAGGGAGAAATTCACCCCTCCACTTT.